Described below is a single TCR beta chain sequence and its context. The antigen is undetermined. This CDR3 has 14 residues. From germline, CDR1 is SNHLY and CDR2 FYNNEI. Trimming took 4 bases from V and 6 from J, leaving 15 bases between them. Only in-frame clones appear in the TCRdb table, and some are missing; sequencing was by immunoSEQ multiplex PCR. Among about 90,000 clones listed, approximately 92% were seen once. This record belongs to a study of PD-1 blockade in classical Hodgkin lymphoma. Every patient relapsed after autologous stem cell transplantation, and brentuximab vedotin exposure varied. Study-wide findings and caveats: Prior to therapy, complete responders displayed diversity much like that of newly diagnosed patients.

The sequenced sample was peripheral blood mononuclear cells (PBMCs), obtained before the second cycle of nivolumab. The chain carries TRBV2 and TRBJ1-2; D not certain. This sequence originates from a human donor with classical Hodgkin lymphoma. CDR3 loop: CASSADRLADGYTF. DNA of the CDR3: TGTGCCAGCAGTGCGGACCGGTTGGCTGATGGCTACACCTTC.